The 23 T cell receptor beta chains reported below all come from one sample, sequenced in a study of monozygotic twins with inflammatory bowel disease. TCRdb re-called the 5' RACE reads; one entry per CDR3 protein, DNA not given. Seen in this sample are 330,000 or so distinct CDR3 sequences; the ten most common clones hold around 2%. Sequencing was performed on blood. These receptors were collected from a human donor with ulcerative colitis or Crohn's disease, or a healthy co-twin of an affected twin (not recorded which).

The chain uses TRBV9 and TRBJ1-5; TCRdb's D call, TRBD1, is unchecked because there is no DNA. The CDR3 loop spans 14 amino acids. In germline, CDR1 is SGDLS, CDR2 YYNGEE. The CDR3 protein is CASSPDRGDQPQHF.

The chain employs TRBV24-1 and TRBJ1-5; the D call of TRBD1 rests on TCRdb alone, since no DNA is present to check it. Germline loops: CDR1 KGHDR, CDR2 SFDVKD. The CDR3 has 14 residues. CDR3 residues: CATSDLGTFQGQHF.

The rearrangement joins TRBV5-1 to TRBJ2-3; checking the TCRdb D call of TRBD1 is not possible without DNA. Per the germline V gene, CDR1 is SGHRS and CDR2 is YFSETQ. This CDR3 has 15 amino acids. CDR3 amino acids: CASSLWAGGTDTQYF.

This chain uses TRBV27 with TRBJ2-7; TCRdb's D call, TRBD1, is unchecked because there is no DNA. There are 16 residues in the CDR3. Germline V gene lookup returns CDR1 MNHEY and CDR2 SMNVEV (reference sequence). This CDR3 is CASSWAGQSATYEQYF.

CDR3 protein: CSATTTTGAPYEQYF. The chain couples TRBV20-1 to TRBJ2-7; with no DNA, the TCRdb D assignment of TRBD1 cannot be verified. CDR3 length: 15 amino acids. Germline values: CDR1 DFQATT, CDR2 SNEGSKA (reference sequence).

Here the CDR3 reads CATSDKTGEGQETQYF. The rearrangement links TRBV24-1 to TRBJ2-5; TCRdb's D call, TRBD1, is unchecked because there is no DNA. The CDR3 is made up of 16 amino acids. The germline V gene encodes CDR1 KGHDR and CDR2 SFDVKD.

The V and J genes are TRBV11-3 and TRBJ2-1; there is no DNA to check the TCRdb D call of TRBD1. Per germline, CDR1 SGHNT and CDR2 YENEEA. This CDR3 contains 13 residues. The CDR3 sequence: CASSSYPGNEQFF.

The rearrangement links TRBV20-1 to TRBJ2-7. The CDR3 length is 13 residues. Per germline, CDR1 DFQATT and CDR2 SNEGSKA (reference sequence). The CDR3 spells CSARQAETYEQYF.

The rearrangement joins TRBV18 to TRBJ1-2; the D call from TCRdb, TRBD1, cannot be confirmed without DNA. From germline, CDR1 is KGHSH and CDR2 LQKENI. The CDR3 sequence is 15 residues long. This chain's CDR3 is CASSPDRSSAYGYTF.

This chain uses TRBV6-5 with TRBJ2-2. This CDR3 has 16 amino acids. Germline assignment: CDR1 MNHEY and CDR2 SVGAGI. The CDR3 sequence is CASSYDVRPNTGELFF.

The chain is built from TRBV6-2 or TRBV6-3 and TRBJ2-7; the D call of TRBD2 rests on TCRdb alone, since no DNA is present to check it. The CDR3 extends over 14 amino acids. Germline CDR1 is MNHEY and CDR2 is SVGEGT. The CDR3 sequence is CASSRGGASYEQYF.

CDR3 loop: CASSMDRGSNEQFF. The gene calls are TRBV12-3 or TRBV12-4 and TRBJ2-1; the TRBD1 assignment by TCRdb is unverifiable without DNA. The CDR3 runs 14 residues.

The chain combines TRBV12-3 or TRBV12-4 with TRBJ2-1. This CDR3 has 15 residues. CDR3 region: CASISSGSGYNEQFF.

The CDR3 here is CASSFDGGAGETQYF. This chain uses TRBV11-2 with TRBJ2-5; there is no DNA to check the TCRdb D call of TRBD2. Germline CDR1 and CDR2: SGHAT and FQNNGV. The CDR3 runs to 15 residues.

The CDR3 reads CSARSQGGGYTF. This chain uses TRBV20-1 with TRBJ1-2. CDR3 length: 12 amino acids. CDR1 and CDR2 (germline): DFQATT, SNEGSKA (reference sequence).

The genes are TRBV5-5 and TRBJ1-4; TCRdb's D call, TRBD1, is unchecked because there is no DNA. Germline V lookup: CDR1 SGHKS, CDR2 YYEKEE (reference sequence). There are 13 residues in the CDR3. CDR3 protein: CASSLIRSGILFF.

This chain connects TRBV12-5 to TRBJ1-1; TCRdb's assignment of TRBD1 cannot be checked, as there is no DNA. CDR3 length: 14 amino acids. Germline assignment: CDR1 LGHNT and CDR2 FRNRAP. CDR3 sequence reads: CASGLGLGDTEAFF.

The V call is TRBV5-5, the J call TRBJ2-5; TCRdb picks TRBD2, but there is no DNA to check that call. This CDR3 is built from 16 residues. Germline V CDR1 and CDR2: SGHKS, YYEKEE (reference sequence). The CDR3 loop is CASSLATGGHQETQYF.

This chain connects TRBV5-1 to TRBJ2-7; TCRdb selects TRBD1, and the lack of DNA leaves this call unchecked. The CDR3 consists of 17 residues. Germline V gives CDR1 SGHRS, CDR2 YFSETQ. The CDR3 sequence is CASSGWDRTTSSYEQYF.

V gene TRBV27 combines with J gene TRBJ1-5; the D call of TRBD1 rests on TCRdb alone, since no DNA is present to check it. This CDR3 is 15 amino acids long. Per the germline V gene, CDR1 is MNHEY and CDR2 is SMNVEV (reference sequence). CDR3 residues: CASNQRGGANQPQHF.

The chain combines TRBV7-9 with TRBJ2-7; TCRdb's assignment of TRBD1 cannot be checked, as there is no DNA. Germline-derived CDR1 and CDR2 are SEHNR and FQNEAQ (reference sequence). CDR3 size: 14 residues. CDR3 protein: CASSTGTGFYEQYF.

The genes are TRBV5-4 and TRBJ2-1; with no DNA, the TCRdb D assignment of TRBD1 cannot be verified. The CDR3 is made up of 15 amino acids. Germline V CDR1 and CDR2: SGHNT, YYREEE (reference sequence). CDR3 protein: CASSFTGQGYNEQFF.

The CDR3 is CASSLEGRGSEETQYF. J is TRBJ2-5 and V is TRBV5-1; there is no DNA to check the TCRdb D call of TRBD1. The CDR3 covers 16 residues. CDR1 is SGHRS, CDR2 YFSETQ, per germline.